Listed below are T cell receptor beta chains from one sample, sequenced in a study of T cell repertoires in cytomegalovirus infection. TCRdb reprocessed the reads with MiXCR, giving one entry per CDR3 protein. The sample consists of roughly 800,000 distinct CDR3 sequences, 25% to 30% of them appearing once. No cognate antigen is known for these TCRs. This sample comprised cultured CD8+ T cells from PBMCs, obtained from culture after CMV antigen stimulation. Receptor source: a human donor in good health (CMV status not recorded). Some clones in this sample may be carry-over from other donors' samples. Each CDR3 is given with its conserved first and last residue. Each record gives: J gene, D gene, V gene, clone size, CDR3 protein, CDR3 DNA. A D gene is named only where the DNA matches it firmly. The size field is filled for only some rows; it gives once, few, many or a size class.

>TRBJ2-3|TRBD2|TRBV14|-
CASSHTWTSGAPTARDTDTQYF
TGTGCCAGCAGCCATACCTGGACTAGCGGGGCGCCAACGGCTCGAGACACAGATACGCAGTATTTT
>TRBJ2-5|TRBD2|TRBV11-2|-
CASTSGGQETQYF
TGTGCCAGCACCAGCGGGGGGCAAGAGACCCAGTACTTC
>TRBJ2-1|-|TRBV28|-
CASSLFEVNNEQFF
TGTGCCAGCAGTTTGTTTGAGGTTAACAATGAGCAGTTCTTC
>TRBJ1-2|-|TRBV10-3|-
CAIKGRTAAVGYTF
TGTGCCATCAAGGGCAGGACAGCTGCTGTTGGCTACACCTTC
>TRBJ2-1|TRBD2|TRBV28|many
CASNNVAGANNEQFF
TGTGCCAGCAATAATGTAGCGGGGGCCAACAATGAGCAGTTCTTC
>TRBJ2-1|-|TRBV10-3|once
CAISEYFDTFEQFF
TGTGCCATCAGTGAGTACTTTGACACTTTTGAGCAGTTCTTC
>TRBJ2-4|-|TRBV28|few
CASREVEAKNIQYF
TGTGCCAGCAGAGAGGTGGAAGCCAAAAACATTCAGTACTTC
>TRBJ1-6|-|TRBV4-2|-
CASSQGRDKDSPLHF
TGTGCCAGCAGCCAGGGCCGGGACAAAGATTCACCCCTCCACTTT
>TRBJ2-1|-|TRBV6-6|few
CASSSTSLQSSYNEQFF
TGTGCCAGCAGTTCCACGAGCCTCCAGAGCTCCTACAATGAGCAGTTCTTC
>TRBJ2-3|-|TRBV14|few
CASSHTATDTQYF
TGTGCCAGCAGCCATACCGCAACAGATACGCAGTATTTT
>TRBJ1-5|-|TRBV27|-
CASSLDRRGNQPQHF
TGTGCCAGCAGTTTAGATAGGAGGGGAAATCAGCCCCAGCATTTT
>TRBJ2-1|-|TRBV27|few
CASSLMAFQLNEQFF
TGTGCCAGCAGTTTAATGGCATTTCAACTGAATGAGCAGTTCTTC
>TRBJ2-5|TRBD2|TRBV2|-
CASSHWTSGEGGETQYF
TGTGCCAGCAGTCATTGGACTAGCGGGGAAGGGGGAGAGACCCAGTACTTC
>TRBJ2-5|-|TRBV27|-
CASSLSSTRETQYF
TGTGCCAGCAGTTTATCGTCGACTCGGGAGACCCAGTACTTC
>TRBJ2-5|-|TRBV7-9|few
CASSFSNPGRETQYF
TGTGCCAGCAGCTTTAGCAACCCAGGGAGAGAGACCCAGTACTTC
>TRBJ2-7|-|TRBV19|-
CASSGGNPYEQYF
TGTGCCAGTAGCGGGGGTAATCCCTACGAGCAGTACTTC
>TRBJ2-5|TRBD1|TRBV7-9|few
CASSLMGDRVKTQYF
TGTGCCAGCAGCTTAATGGGGGACAGGGTAAAGACCCAGTACTTC
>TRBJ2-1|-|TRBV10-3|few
CAISPGTGKNEQFF
TGTGCCATCAGTCCCGGGACTGGCAAAAATGAGCAGTTCTTC
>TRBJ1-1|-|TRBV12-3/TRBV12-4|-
CASSVREVGEAFF
TGTGCCAGCTCGGTGCGGGAAGTAGGTGAAGCTTTCTTT
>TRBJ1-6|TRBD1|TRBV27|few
CASSPLQGTGYNSPLHF
TGTGCCAGCAGTCCACTCCAGGGGACAGGCTATAATTCACCCCTCCACTTT
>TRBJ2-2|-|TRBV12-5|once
CASGLVYRELFF
TGTGCTAGTGGTTTGGTTTACAGGGAGCTGTTTTTT
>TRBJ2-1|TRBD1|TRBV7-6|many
CASSLDSPGTANEQFF
TGTGCCAGCAGCTTAGATTCCCCCGGGACAGCCAATGAGCAGTTCTTC